This T cell receptor (beta chain) was recovered during a study of shared clonotypes between healthy human individuals. Naivety among CD8 cells was defined by CD45RO negativity and positive CCR7 selection, thereby excluding terminally differentiated effector memory CD45RA+ cells. The donors were adults (healthy and HIV-negative) with no recent acute infections or vaccinations. CDR3 length: 15 residues. This table comes from immunoSEQ multiplex PCR, and its TCRdb copy is limited to in-frame clones, with some not included. This table has over 2 million clones, 85% to 95% appearing once. Material: naive CD8+ T cells sorted from blood. This chain joins TRBV21-1 and TRBJ1-1; the D segment call TRBD1 is taken from the table without a DNA check. TRBV21-1 is labeled a pseudogene. The sequence derives from a man between 18 and 29 years old in good health. In DNA, the CDR3 is TGTGCCAGCAGCAAAGTCAAGGGGCCTTTCACTGAAGCTTTCTTT. Its protein is CASSKVKGPFTEAFF.